This TCR beta chain was identified in a study of T cell responses to AZD1222 COVID-19 vaccine. Whole-study results and caveats: Donors skewed white British and female; clonal diversity was possibly underestimated.

In regard to this clone: What it binds is unknown.

Sequencing used immunoSEQ multiplex PCR; TCRdb keeps in-frame clones, though not all of them. This sample yields 130,000 to 150,000 clones, of which roughly 87% are seen a single time; approximately 5.1% belongs to the top ten. CDR3 length: 13 residues. V was cut by 2 bases and J by 0 bases, with 5 bases left in between. Germline CDR1 and CDR2: MDHEN and SYDVKM. This receptor was identified in an adult who received the MenACWY meningococcal vaccine as a control. Sample: peripheral blood, taken 28 days after the second dose of the MenACWY control vaccine. The chain recombines TRBV28 with TRBJ2-7; no clear D. The CDR3 spells CASSLGYSYEQYF. The CDR3 coding sequence is TGTGCCAGCAGTTTAGGGTACTCCTACGAGCAGTACTTC.